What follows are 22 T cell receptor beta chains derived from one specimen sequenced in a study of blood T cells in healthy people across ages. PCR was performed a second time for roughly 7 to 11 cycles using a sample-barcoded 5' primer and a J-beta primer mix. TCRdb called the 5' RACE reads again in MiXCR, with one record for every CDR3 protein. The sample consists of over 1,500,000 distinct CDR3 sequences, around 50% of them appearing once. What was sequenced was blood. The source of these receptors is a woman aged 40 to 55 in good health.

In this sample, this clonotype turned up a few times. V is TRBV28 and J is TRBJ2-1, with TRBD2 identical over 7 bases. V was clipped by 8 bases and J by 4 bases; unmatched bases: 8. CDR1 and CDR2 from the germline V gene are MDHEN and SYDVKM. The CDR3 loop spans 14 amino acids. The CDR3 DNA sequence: TGTGCCAGCCAGGGCGGGGGTAATTACAATGAGCAGTTCTTC. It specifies CASQGGGNYNEQFF.

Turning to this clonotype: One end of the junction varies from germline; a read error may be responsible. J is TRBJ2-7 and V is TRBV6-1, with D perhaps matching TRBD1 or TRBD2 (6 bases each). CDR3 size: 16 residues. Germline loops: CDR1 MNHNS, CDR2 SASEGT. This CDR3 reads CANSGLTGTGGGEQYF. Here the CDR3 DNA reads TGTGCCAACAGTGGTCTAACCGGGACCGGGGGCGGCGAGCAGTACTTC.

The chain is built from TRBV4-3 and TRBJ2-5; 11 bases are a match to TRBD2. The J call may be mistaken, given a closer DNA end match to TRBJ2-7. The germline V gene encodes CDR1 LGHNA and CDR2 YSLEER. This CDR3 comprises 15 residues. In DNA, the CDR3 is TGCGCCAGCAGCCAAAGTAGCGGGGGGGCCAGCGAGCAGTACTTC. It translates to CASSQSSGGASEQYF.

CDR3 amino acids: CASSLFTGQSYEQYF. In nucleotides, the CDR3 is TGTGCCAGCAGTTTATTCACAGGACAGTCCTACGAGCAGTACTTC. The chain links TRBV12-3 or TRBV12-4 to TRBJ2-7; possible D gene TRBD1, 6 bases. The CDR3 consists of 15 residues. The ends were cut back, 2 bases at V and 1 base at J, with 12 bases in the middle.

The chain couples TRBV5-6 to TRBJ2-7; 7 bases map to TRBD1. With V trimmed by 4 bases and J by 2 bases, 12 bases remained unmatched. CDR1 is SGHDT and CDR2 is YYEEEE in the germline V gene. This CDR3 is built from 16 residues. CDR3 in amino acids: CASSEVMGRGTYEQYF. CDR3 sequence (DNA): TGTGCCAGCAGCGAGGTAATGGGCAGGGGGACCTACGAGCAGTACTTC.

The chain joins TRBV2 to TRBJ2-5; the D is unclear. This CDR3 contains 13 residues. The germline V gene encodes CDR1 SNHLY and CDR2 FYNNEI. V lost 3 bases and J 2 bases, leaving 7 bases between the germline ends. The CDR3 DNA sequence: TGTGCCAGCAGTGAGTGGGAACAAGAGACCCAGTACTTC. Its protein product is CASSEWEQETQYF.

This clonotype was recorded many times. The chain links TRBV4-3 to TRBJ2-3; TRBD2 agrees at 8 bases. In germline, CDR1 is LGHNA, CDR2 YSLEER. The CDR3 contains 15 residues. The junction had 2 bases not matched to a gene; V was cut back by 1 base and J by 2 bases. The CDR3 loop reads CASSQVAGSTDTQYF. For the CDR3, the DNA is TGCGCCAGCAGCCAAGTAGCGGGATCCACAGATACGCAGTATTTT.

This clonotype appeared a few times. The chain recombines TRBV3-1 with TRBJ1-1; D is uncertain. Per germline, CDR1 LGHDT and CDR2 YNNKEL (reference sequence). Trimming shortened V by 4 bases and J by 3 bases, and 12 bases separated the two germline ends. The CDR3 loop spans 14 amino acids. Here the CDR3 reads CASSPRGQDTEAFF. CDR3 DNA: TGTGCCAGCAGCCCCCGAGGTCAGGACACTGAAGCTTTCTTT.

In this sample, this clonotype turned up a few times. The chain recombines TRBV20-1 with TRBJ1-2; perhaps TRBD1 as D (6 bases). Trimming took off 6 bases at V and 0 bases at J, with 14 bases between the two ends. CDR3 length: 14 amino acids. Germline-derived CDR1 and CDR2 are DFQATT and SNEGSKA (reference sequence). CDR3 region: CSAQTGGTNYGYTF. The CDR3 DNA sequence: TGCAGTGCCCAGACAGGCGGTACTAACTATGGCTACACCTTC.

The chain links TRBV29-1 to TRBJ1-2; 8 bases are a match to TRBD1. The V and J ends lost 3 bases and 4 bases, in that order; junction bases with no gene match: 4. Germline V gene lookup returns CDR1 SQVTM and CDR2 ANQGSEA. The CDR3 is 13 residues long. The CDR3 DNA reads TGCAGCGTTGACGACAGGGGAACCTATGGCTACACCTTC. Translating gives CSVDDRGTYGYTF. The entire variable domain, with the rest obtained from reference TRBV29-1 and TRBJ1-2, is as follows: SAVISQKPSRDICQRGTSLTIQCQVDSQVTMMFWYRQQPGQSLTLIATANQGSEATYESGFVIDKFPISRPNLTFSTLTVSNMSPEDSSIYLCSVDDRGTYGYTFGSGTRLTVV.

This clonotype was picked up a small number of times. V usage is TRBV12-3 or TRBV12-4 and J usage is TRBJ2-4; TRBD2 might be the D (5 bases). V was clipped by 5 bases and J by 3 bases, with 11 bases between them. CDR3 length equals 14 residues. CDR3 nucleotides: TGTGCCAGCAGTCCCGGGAAGGGCAAAAACATTCAGTACTTC. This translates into CASSPGKGKNIQYF.

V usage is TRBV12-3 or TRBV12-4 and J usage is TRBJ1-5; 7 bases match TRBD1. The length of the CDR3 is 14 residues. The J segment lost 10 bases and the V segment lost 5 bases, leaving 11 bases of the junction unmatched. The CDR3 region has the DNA TGTGCCAGCAGTGCACAGGGGAAGGGTCGACCCCAGCATTTT. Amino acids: CASSAQGKGRPQHF.

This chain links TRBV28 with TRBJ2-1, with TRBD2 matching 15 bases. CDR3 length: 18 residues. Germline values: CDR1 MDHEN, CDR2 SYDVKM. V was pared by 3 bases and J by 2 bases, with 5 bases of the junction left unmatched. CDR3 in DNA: TGTGCCAGCAGTTTCGCCGGACTAGCGGGGGGGACCTACAATGAGCAGTTCTTC. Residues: CASSFAGLAGGTYNEQFF. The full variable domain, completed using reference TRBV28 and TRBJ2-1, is DVKVTQSSRYLVKRTGEKVFLECVQDMDHENMFWYRQDPGLGLRLIYFSYDVKMKEKGDIPEGYSVSREKKERFSLILESASTNQTSMYLCASSFAGLAGGTYNEQFFGPGTRLTVL.

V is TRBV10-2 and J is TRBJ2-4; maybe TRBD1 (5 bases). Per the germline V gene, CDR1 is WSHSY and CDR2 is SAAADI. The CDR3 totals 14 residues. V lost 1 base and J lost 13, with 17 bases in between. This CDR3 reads CASSELQGIKEQYF. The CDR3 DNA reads TGCGCCAGCAGTGAGTTGCAGGGAATAAAAGAGCAGTACTTC.

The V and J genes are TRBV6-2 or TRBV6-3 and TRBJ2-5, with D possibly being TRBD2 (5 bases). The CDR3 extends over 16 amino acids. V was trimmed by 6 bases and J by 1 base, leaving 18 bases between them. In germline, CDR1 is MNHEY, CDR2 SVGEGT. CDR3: CASSHRPVAFQETQYF. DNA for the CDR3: TGTGCCAGCAGCCACCGACCCGTAGCGTTCCAAGAGACCCAGTACTTC.

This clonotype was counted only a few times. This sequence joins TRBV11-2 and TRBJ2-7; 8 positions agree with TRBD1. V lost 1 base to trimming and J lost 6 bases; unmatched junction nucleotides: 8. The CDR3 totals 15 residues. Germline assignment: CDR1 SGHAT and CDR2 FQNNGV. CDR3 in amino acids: CASSLVGQGAGEQYF. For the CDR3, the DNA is TGTGCCAGCAGCTTAGTGGGGCAGGGGGCAGGCGAGCAGTACTTC.

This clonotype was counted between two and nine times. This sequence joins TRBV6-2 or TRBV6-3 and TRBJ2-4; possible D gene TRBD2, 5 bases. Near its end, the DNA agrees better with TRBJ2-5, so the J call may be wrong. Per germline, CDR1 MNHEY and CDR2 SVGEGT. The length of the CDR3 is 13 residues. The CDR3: CATVEGLEETQYF. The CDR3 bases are TGTGCCACCGTCGAGGGCTTAGAAGAGACCCAGTACTTC.

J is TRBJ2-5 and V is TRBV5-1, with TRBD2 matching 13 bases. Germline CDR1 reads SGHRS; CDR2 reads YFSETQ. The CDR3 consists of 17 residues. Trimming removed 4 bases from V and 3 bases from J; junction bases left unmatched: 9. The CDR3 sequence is CASSRKLAGGMKETQYF. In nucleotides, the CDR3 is TGCGCCAGCAGCCGAAAACTAGCGGGGGGGATGAAAGAGACCCAGTACTTC.

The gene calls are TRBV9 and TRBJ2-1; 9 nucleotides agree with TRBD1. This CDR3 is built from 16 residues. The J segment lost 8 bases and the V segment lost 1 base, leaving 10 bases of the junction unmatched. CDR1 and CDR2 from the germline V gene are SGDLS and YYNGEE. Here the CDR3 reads CASSVSSGTGYDEQFF. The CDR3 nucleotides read TGTGCCAGCAGCGTAAGCTCCGGGACAGGGTACGATGAGCAGTTCTTC.

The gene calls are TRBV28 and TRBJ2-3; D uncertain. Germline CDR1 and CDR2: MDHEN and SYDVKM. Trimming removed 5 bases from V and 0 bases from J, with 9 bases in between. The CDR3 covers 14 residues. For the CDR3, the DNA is TGTGCCAGCAGTCCCACGGACAGCACAGATACGCAGTATTTT. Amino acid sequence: CASSPTDSTDTQYF. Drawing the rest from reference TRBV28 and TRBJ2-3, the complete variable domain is DVKVTQSSRYLVKRTGEKVFLECVQDMDHENMFWYRQDPGLGLRLIYFSYDVKMKEKGDIPEGYSVSREKKERFSLILESASTNQTSMYLCASSPTDSTDTQYFGPGTRLTVL.

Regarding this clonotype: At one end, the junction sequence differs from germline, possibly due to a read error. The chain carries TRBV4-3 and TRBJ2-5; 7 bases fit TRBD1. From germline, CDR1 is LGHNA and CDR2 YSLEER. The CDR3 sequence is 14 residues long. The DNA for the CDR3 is TGCGCCAGCAGCCACGGACAGGACCAAGAGACCCAGTGCTTC. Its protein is CASSHGQDQETQCF.

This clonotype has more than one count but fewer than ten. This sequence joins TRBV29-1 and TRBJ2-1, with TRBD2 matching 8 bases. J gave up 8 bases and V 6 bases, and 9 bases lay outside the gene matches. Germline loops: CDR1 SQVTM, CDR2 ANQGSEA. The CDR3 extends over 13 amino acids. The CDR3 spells CSVLPDGRDEQFF. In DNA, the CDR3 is TGCAGCGTCCTCCCCGACGGGAGGGATGAGCAGTTCTTC.